The rows below give T cell receptor beta chains drawn from one sample of a study of T cell changes during pregnancy in multiple sclerosis. Sequencing used immunoSEQ multiplex PCR; TCRdb keeps in-frame clones, though not all of them. The profile shows tens of thousands of clones, approximately 94% of them singletons. The sample was CD8+ T cells from peripheral blood mononuclear cells, taken before pregnancy. The source is a female donor with multiple sclerosis, enrolled in a pregnancy study. Each CDR3 is given with its conserved first and last residue. The order of the fields is J gene, clone size, V gene, D gene, CDR3 protein, CDR3 DNA. D genes are given only for firm matches. Where a row states a size, it is once, few, many or the class of an expanded clone; other rows omit it.

J: TRBJ1-2; size: -; V: TRBV7-9; D: -; CDR3: CASSLGRGPYGYTF; DNA: TGTGCCAGCAGCTTAGGAAGGGGCCCCTATGGCTACACCTTC
J: TRBJ2-4; size: -; V: TRBV2; D: TRBD2; CDR3: CASSELAGSDIQYF; DNA: TGTGCCAGCAGTGAACTAGCGGGATCAGACATTCAGTACTTC
J: TRBJ2-7; size: -; V: TRBV19; D: TRBD2; CDR3: CASSSSGITYEQYF; DNA: TGTGCCAGTAGCTCTAGCGGGATCACCTACGAGCAGTACTTC
J: TRBJ1-5; size: -; V: TRBV15; D: -; CDR3: CATSRDSQDSNQPQHF; DNA: TGTGCCACCAGCAGAGATTCCCAGGATAGCAATCAGCCCCAGCATTTT
J: TRBJ2-7; size: once; V: TRBV27; D: TRBD1; CDR3: CASSQSRDRFYSYEQYF; DNA: TGTGCCAGCAGTCAGTCCCGGGACAGATTCTACTCCTACGAGCAGTACTTC
J: TRBJ2-1; size: -; V: TRBV9; D: -; CDR3: CASSPGLRYNEQFF; DNA: TGTGCCAGCAGCCCGGGACTTCGCTACAATGAGCAGTTCTTC
J: TRBJ2-1; size: once; V: TRBV5-1; D: TRBD2; CDR3: CASRVGTSGSWDEQFF; DNA: TGCGCCAGCAGGGTCGGGACTAGCGGGAGTTGGGATGAGCAGTTCTTC
J: TRBJ2-5; size: -; V: TRBV5-1; D: -; CDR3: CASSLDTNQETQYF; DNA: TGCGCCAGCAGCTTGGACACCAACCAAGAGACCCAGTACTTC
J: TRBJ2-7; size: -; V: TRBV13; D: -; CDR3: CASSRRGYEQYF; DNA: TGTGCCAGCAGTCGCCGGGGGTACGAGCAGTACTTC
J: TRBJ1-2; size: -; V: TRBV27; D: TRBD1; CDR3: CASSKTPGQGAGYGYTF; DNA: TGTGCCAGCAGTAAGACTCCTGGACAGGGGGCAGGCTATGGCTACACCTTC
J: TRBJ2-3; size: -; V: TRBV27; D: -; CDR3: CASSFGPAGAQYF; DNA: TGTGCCAGCAGTTTCGGGCCAGCAGGGGCGCAGTATTTT
J: TRBJ1-2; size: -; V: TRBV5-5; D: TRBD1; CDR3: CASSSGQGFYGYTF; DNA: TGTGCCAGCAGCTCGGGACAGGGGTTTTATGGCTACACCTTC
J: TRBJ1-1; size: -; V: TRBV28; D: TRBD1; CDR3: CASSHRGKWTEAFF; DNA: TGTGCCAGCAGTCACAGGGGAAAATGGACTGAAGCTTTCTTT
J: TRBJ2-1; size: -; V: TRBV5-5; D: -; CDR3: CASSLGTAGSYNEQFF; DNA: TGTGCCAGCAGCTTGGGGACTGCGGGTTCCTACAATGAGCAGTTCTTC
J: TRBJ1-1; size: -; V: TRBV7-9; D: TRBD1; CDR3: CASSRRGLMAEAFF; DNA: TGTGCCAGCAGCCGCAGGGGGCTTATGGCTGAAGCTTTCTTT
J: TRBJ2-1; size: -; V: TRBV7-9; D: TRBD2; CDR3: CASSFSPSGRSDNEQFF; DNA: TGTGCCAGCAGCTTCTCCCCTAGCGGGAGATCGGACAATGAGCAGTTCTTC
J: TRBJ1-5; size: -; V: TRBV19; D: -; CDR3: CASKEGLGPQHF; DNA: TGTGCCAGTAAGGAGGGGTTAGGGCCCCAGCATTTT
J: TRBJ1-1; size: once; V: TRBV19; D: -; CDR3: CASSLGGMNTEAFF; DNA: TGTGCCAGTAGTCTCGGGGGGATGAACACTGAAGCTTTCTTT
J: TRBJ2-1; size: few; V: TRBV7-2; D: TRBD2; CDR3: CASSLDVTSGRTYNEQFF; DNA: TGTGCCAGCAGCTTAGACGTTACTAGCGGGAGGACCTACAATGAGCAGTTCTTC
J: TRBJ1-2; size: -; V: TRBV27; D: -; CDR3: CASRLASTPNYGYTF; DNA: TGTGCCAGCAGGCTAGCATCGACGCCCAACTATGGCTACACCTTC
J: TRBJ2-7; size: -; V: TRBV11-2; D: TRBD1; CDR3: CASSPGQGPYYEQYF; DNA: TGTGCCAGCAGCCCTGGACAGGGCCCTTACTACGAGCAGTACTTC
J: TRBJ2-7; size: few; V: TRBV4-2; D: TRBD1; CDR3: CASSQATGTGSYEQYF; DNA: TGTGCCAGCAGCCAAGCCACGGGGACAGGCTCCTACGAGCAGTACTTC
J: TRBJ2-7; size: -; V: TRBV7-8; D: -; CDR3: CASSIWSEQYF; DNA: TGTGCCAGCAGCATTTGGAGCGAGCAGTACTTC
J: TRBJ2-1; size: -; V: TRBV5-1; D: -; CDR3: CASSLGVARTYNEQFF; DNA: TGCGCCAGCAGCTTGGGAGTAGCGCGCACCTACAATGAGCAGTTCTTC
J: TRBJ2-7; size: -; V: TRBV6-6; D: -; CDR3: CASSYGLTYEQYF; DNA: TGTGCCAGCAGTTACGGGCTCACCTACGAGCAGTACTTC
J: TRBJ2-1; size: -; V: TRBV7-8; D: -; CDR3: CASSLLVEDEQFF; DNA: TGTGCCAGCAGCTTATTGGTAGAAGATGAGCAGTTCTTC
J: TRBJ1-3; size: -; V: TRBV7-6; D: -; CDR3: CASSLERGSGNTIYF; DNA: TGTGCCAGCAGCTTAGAACGGGGCTCTGGAAACACCATATATTTT
J: TRBJ2-2; size: -; V: TRBV9; D: -; CDR3: CASSRETKTGELFF; DNA: TGTGCCAGCAGCCGGGAGACAAAAACCGGGGAGCTGTTTTTT
J: TRBJ2-1; size: -; V: TRBV6-1; D: -; CDR3: CASSESPEYNEQFF; DNA: TGTGCCAGCAGTGAGAGTCCCGAATACAATGAGCAGTTCTTC
J: TRBJ1-2; size: -; V: TRBV5-1; D: -; CDR3: CASSLAQTANYGYTF; DNA: TGCGCCAGCAGCTTGGCACAGACGGCTAACTATGGCTACACCTTC